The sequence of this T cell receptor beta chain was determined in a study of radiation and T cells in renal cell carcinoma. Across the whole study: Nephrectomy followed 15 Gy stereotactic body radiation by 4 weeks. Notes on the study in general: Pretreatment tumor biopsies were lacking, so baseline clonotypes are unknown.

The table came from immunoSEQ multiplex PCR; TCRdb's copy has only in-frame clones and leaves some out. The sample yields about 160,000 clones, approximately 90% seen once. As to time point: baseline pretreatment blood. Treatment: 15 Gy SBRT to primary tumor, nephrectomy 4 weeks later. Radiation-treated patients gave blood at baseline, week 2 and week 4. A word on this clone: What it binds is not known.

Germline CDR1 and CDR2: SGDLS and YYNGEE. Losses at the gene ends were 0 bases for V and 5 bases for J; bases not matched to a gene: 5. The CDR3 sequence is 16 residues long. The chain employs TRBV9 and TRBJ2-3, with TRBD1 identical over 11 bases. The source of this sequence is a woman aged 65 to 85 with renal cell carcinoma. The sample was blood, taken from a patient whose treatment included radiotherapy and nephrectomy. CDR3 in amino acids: CASSVVGTGGGDTQYF. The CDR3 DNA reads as TGTGCCAGCAGCGTAGTAGGGACAGGGGGAGGAGATACGCAGTATTTT.